These 15 T cell receptor beta chains originate from one sample sequenced in a study of cytomegalovirus exposure and HLA in healthy donors. With 60 Vbeta and 13 Jbeta primers, the PCR was carried out. TCRdb's table, derived via immunoSEQ multiplex PCR, lists solely in-frame clones and lacks some. Of about 180,000 clones listed, around 84% are singletons. Sequencing was performed on PBMCs. The origin of the receptors is a girl aged 2 to 9 in good health and CMV-seropositive.

V is TRBV6-1 and J is TRBJ2-5, with 10 bases aligning to TRBD2. The germline V gene has CDR1 MNHNS and CDR2 SASEGT. The CDR3 is made up of 16 amino acids. The V segment lost 2 bases and the J segment 5 bases; nucleotides outside the gene matches: 8. The CDR3 sequence is CASSERSGRVGETQYF. The CDR3, as DNA: TGTGCCAGCAGTGAACGGAGCGGGAGGGTTGGTGAGACCCAGTACTTC.

V and J are TRBV6-5 and TRBJ1-4; 9 positions agree with TRBD1. Germline V lookup: CDR1 MNHEY, CDR2 SVGAGI. CDR3 length: 13 residues. The junction had 5 bases not matched to a gene; V was cut back by 1 base and J by 14 bases. The chain's CDR3 is CASSYWTGDELFF. In DNA, the CDR3 is TGTGCCAGCAGTTACTGGACAGGGGATGAGCTGTTTTTT.

The genes are TRBV10-3 and TRBJ1-2; D uncertain. The germline CDR1 and CDR2 sequences are ENHRY and SYGVKD. V lost 0 bases and J 4 bases, leaving 12 bases between the germline ends. The CDR3 spans 15 residues. The CDR3 loop reads CAISESLMNSYGYTF. The CDR3 DNA sequence: TGTGCCATCAGTGAGTCACTAATGAATAGCTATGGCTACACCTTC.

The rearrangement joins TRBV18 to TRBJ2-7; maybe TRBD2 (6 bases). Between the trimmed V and J ends, which lost 2 bases and 0 bases, there was a span of 14 bases. Germline values: CDR1 KGHSH, CDR2 LQKENI. CDR3 length equals 16 residues. The chain's CDR3 is CASSPRSAGNSYEQYF. The CDR3 DNA sequence: TGTGCCAGCTCACCAAGGAGTGCGGGGAACTCCTACGAGCAGTACTTC.

The V gene is TRBV18, the J gene TRBJ2-6; TRBD1 is a possible D gene (7 bases). V was pared by 2 bases and J by 0 bases, with 17 bases between. The V gene's germline CDR1 is KGHSH and CDR2 LQKENI. This CDR3 region has 19 residues. The CDR3: CASSPAGQSPFSGANVLTF. The CDR3, as DNA: TGTGCCAGCTCACCAGCGGGACAGTCCCCCTTCTCTGGGGCCAACGTCCTGACTTTC.

CDR3 amino acids: CAWSSQSRGDTQYF. DNA for the CDR3: TGTGCCTGGAGTTCTCAGAGCAGGGGTGATACGCAGTATTTT. The chain recombines TRBV30 with TRBJ2-3; possible D gene TRBD1, 6 bases. CDR1 GTSNPN and CDR2 SVGIG come from the germline V gene (reference sequence). The CDR3 consists of 14 residues. Trimming shortened V by 2 bases and J by 6 bases, and 15 bases separated the two germline ends.

The chain uses TRBV30 and TRBJ1-1; D is unresolved. V shed 3 bases and J shed 1 base, with 9 bases lying between them. The CDR3 covers 13 residues. In germline, CDR1 is GTSNPN, CDR2 SVGIG (reference sequence). The CDR3 spells CAWSRGTNTEAFF. DNA of the CDR3: TGTGCCTGGAGCCGGGGAACGAACACTGAAGCTTTCTTT.

V is TRBV9 and J is TRBJ2-2; D gene uncertain. This CDR3 is built from 12 residues. Germline V CDR1 and CDR2: SGDLS, YYNGEE. V lost 3 bases to trimming and J lost 4 bases, with 4 bases between them. The DNA for the CDR3 is TGTGCCAGCAGCGCATTCACCGGGGAGCTGTTTTTT. It translates to CASSAFTGELFF.

The chain joins TRBV2 to TRBJ2-7; 10 bases agree with TRBD1. Germline-derived CDR1 and CDR2 are SNHLY and FYNNEI. The CDR3 has 14 residues. J gave up 5 bases and V 3 bases, and 4 bases lay outside the gene matches. The CDR3 DNA follows: TGTGCCAGCAGTGATGGGACAGGGGTAGACGAGCAGTACTTC. Amino acids: CASSDGTGVDEQYF. Combining the CDR3 with reference TRBV2 and TRBJ2-7 gives the whole variable domain EPEVTQTPSHQVTQMGQEVILRCVPISNHLYFYWYRQILGQKVEFLVSFYNNEISEKSEIFDDQFSVERPDGSNFTLKIRSTKLEDSAMYFCASSDGTGVDEQYFGPGTRLTVT.

This clone has just one count. CDR3 region: CATPGTGPETEAFF. The CDR3 DNA sequence: TGTGCCACCCCCGGGACAGGCCCGGAAACCGAAGCTTTCTTT. The chain uses TRBV9 and TRBJ1-1, with TRBD1 identical over 8 bases. V shed 9 bases and J 8 bases; nucleotides not matched to a gene: 15. CDR3 length: 14 residues. Germline CDR1 and CDR2: SGDLS and YYNGEE. Full variable domain (missing parts from reference TRBV9 and TRBJ1-1): DSGVTQTPKHLITATGQRVTLRCSPRSGDLSVYWYQQSLDQGLQFLIQYYNGEERAKGNILERFSAQQFPDLHSELNLSSLELGDSALYFCATPGTGPETEAFFGQGTRLTVV.

Details on this clone: A junction boundary mismatches the germline segment, possibly from a read error. This chain uses TRBV6-1 with TRBJ2-3, with 10 nucleotides matching TRBD2. The CDR3 runs to 15 residues. The germline V gene encodes CDR1 MNHNS and CDR2 SASEGT. The CDR3 bases are TGTGCCAGCAGGGAAGGACTAGCGGGCACAGATACGCAGTATTTT. Residues: CASREGLAGTDTQYF.

This sequence joins TRBV7-3 and TRBJ2-1; 8 positions agree with TRBD1. CDR3 size: 15 residues. Germline trimming cut 3 bases from V and 4 bases from J; bases unmatched to any gene: 5. CDR1 and CDR2 (germline): SGHTA, FQGTGA. The CDR3, as DNA: TGTGCCAGCAGCTTCCAGGGGGCGAATTACAATGAGCAGTTCTTC. It translates to CASSFQGANYNEQFF.

This clone was observed many times. This chain joins TRBV5-5 and TRBJ1-4; 7 nucleotides line up with TRBD1. The CDR3 is 16 amino acids. CDR1 is SGHKS, CDR2 YYEKEE, per germline (reference sequence). Trimming at V came to 4 bases and at J to 4 bases, leaving 10 bases not matched to a gene. The CDR3 nucleotides are TGTGCCAGCAGCCCGGGGGGGACAGCGCATAATGAAAAACTGTTTTTT. Translated: CASSPGGTAHNEKLFF.

The rearrangement uses TRBV13 and TRBJ2-2; TRBD2 matches at 10 bases. Per the germline V gene, CDR1 is PRHDT and CDR2 is FYEKMQ (reference sequence). The CDR3 is made up of 16 amino acids. Trimming cost V 5 bases and J 7 bases; bases outside gene matches: 10. In DNA, the CDR3 is TGTGCCAGCAGCAGACCTAGCGGGAGTTTGGGCGGGGAGCTGTTTTTT. Translation: CASSRPSGSLGGELFF. Based on the CDR3 plus reference TRBV13 and TRBJ2-2, the full variable domain is AAGVIQSPRHLIKEKRETATLKCYPIPRHDTVYWYQQGPGQDPQFLISFYEKMQSDKGSIPDRFSAQQFSDYHSELNMSSLELGDSALYFCASSRPSGSLGGELFFGEGSRLTVL.

V and J are TRBV2 and TRBJ2-5, with D unclear. TRBJ2-7 explains the end of the DNA better; the J call may be wrong. The CDR3 sequence is 9 residues long. The germline V gene has CDR1 SNHLY and CDR2 FYNNEI. CDR3 coding DNA: TGTGCCAGCAGTAACGAGCAGTACTTC. Amino acids: CASSNEQYF.